The rows below give T cell receptor beta chains drawn from one sample of a study of T cell responses to AZD1222 COVID-19 vaccine. Profiling relied on immunoSEQ multiplex PCR, and the TCRdb table lists in-frame clones only, not all of them. The data hold 150,000 to 200,000 clones, with around nine tenths observed a single time. The sample consisted of peripheral blood, taken 28 days after the second dose of the MenACWY control vaccine. These receptors originate from an adult who received the MenACWY meningococcal vaccine as a control. The CDR3 runs from the conserved cysteine through the conserved F or W. Fields, in order: J gene, D gene, V gene, clone size, CDR3 protein, CDR3 DNA. The D gene is left open where the match is weak. Some rows mark clone size as missing; the rest say once, few, many or name a class of expanded clone.

>TRBJ2-7|.|TRBV6-1|.
CASSVAGAAYEQYF
TGTGCCAGCAGTGTAGCCGGGGCTGCGTACGAGCAGTACTTC
>TRBJ1-3|.|TRBV9|.
CASSNPSRAGSGNTIYF
TGTGCCAGCAGTAACCCATCTCGAGCAGGGTCCGGAAACACCATATATTTT
>TRBJ1-5|.|TRBV19|.
CASSPSSKTHQPQHF
TGTGCCAGTAGTCCATCCTCAAAGACACATCAGCCCCAGCATTTT
>TRBJ2-7|TRBD1|TRBV2|.
CASSIGTGEYEQYF
TGTGCCAGCAGTATTGGGACAGGGGAATACGAGCAGTACTTC
>TRBJ2-7|.|TRBV7-8|.
CASSSLASSYEQYF
TGTGCCAGCAGCTCGCTGGCTAGCTCCTACGAGCAGTACTTC
>TRBJ1-6|.|TRBV9|.
CASSEGQGNNSPLHF
TGTGCCAGCAGCGAGGGGCAGGGAAATAATTCACCCCTCCACTTT
>TRBJ1-5|TRBD1|TRBV11-2|.
CASSPPGTVNQPQHF
TGTGCCAGCAGCCCACCCGGGACAGTCAATCAGCCCCAGCATTTT
>TRBJ1-5|.|TRBV27|.
CASSLFPTLNQPQHF
TGTGCCAGCAGTTTATTTCCGACCCTCAATCAGCCCCAGCATTTT
>TRBJ2-7|.|TRBV6-1|.
CASSEAGRGSYEQYF
TGTGCCAGCAGTGAAGCTGGCCGAGGCTCCTACGAGCAGTACTTC
>TRBJ2-3|TRBD1|TRBV7-2|.
CASSNRGRPDTQYF
TGTGCCAGCAGCAACAGGGGCCGGCCAGATACGCAGTATTTT
>TRBJ1-2|TRBD1|TRBV29-1|.
CSVEGAKRYTF
TGCAGCGTCGAGGGGGCTAAGCGCTACACCTTC
>TRBJ1-5|.|TRBV27|once
CASSHGGNQPQHF
TGTGCCAGCAGTCACGGGGGAAATCAGCCCCAGCATTTT
>TRBJ1-4|.|TRBV18|.
CASSPPNEKLFF
TGTGCCAGCTCACCGCCCAATGAAAAACTGTTTTTT
>TRBJ2-4|.|TRBV9|.
CASGSTGIQYF
TGTGCCAGCGGCTCGACCGGAATTCAGTACTTC
>TRBJ1-1|.|TRBV28|.
CASSLIVVGGHTEAFF
TGTGCCAGCAGTTTAATCGTCGTCGGGGGTCATACTGAAGCTTTCTTT
>TRBJ2-3|.|TRBV18|.
CASSPLRGPTDTQYF
TGTGCCAGCTCACCGCTAAGGGGTCCCACAGATACGCAGTATTTT
>TRBJ1-2|.|TRBV6-1|.
CASSEQGTGYTF
TGTGCCAGCAGTGAACAGGGAACTGGCTACACCTTC
>TRBJ2-5|.|TRBV15|.
CATSRAQETQYF
TGTGCCACCAGCCGCGCACAAGAGACCCAGTACTTC